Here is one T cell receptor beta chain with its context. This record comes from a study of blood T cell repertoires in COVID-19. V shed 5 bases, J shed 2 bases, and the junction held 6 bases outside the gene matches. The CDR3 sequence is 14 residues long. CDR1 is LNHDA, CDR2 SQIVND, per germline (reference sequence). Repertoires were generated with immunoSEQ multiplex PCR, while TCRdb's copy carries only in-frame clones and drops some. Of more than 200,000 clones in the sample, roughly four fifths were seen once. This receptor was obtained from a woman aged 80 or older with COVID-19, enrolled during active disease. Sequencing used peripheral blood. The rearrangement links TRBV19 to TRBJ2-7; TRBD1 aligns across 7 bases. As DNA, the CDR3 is TGTGCCAGTAGTCCTGCCGACAGGGCCTACGAGCAGTACTTC. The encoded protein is CASSPADRAYEQYF.